This T cell receptor (beta chain) was identified in a study of brain T cells in children with intractable seizures (dated by TCRdb to about 2021). As for the study more broadly: Resected brain tissue from about 48 pediatric epilepsy surgery cases was initially screened for immune gene transcripts with a NanoString immunology panel. Of the roughly 12 selected surgery cases, pre-surgery blood was also sequenced for eight, so four had brain tissue only. The paper's findings and limits, for the study overall: The patients' HCMV serostatus was not known, and viral specificity was inferred solely from CDR3 sequence similarity. Because sequencing depth was different between pre-surgery and post-surgery blood, clones absent from the pre-surgery sample may reflect undersampling.

Remarks on this clone: Its antigen target is currently unknown. No per-base quality is available; no much larger clone lies one base away.

The immunoSEQ assay was used to generate TCR beta chain sequences from genomic DNA. Concerning the study's data processing: Any CDR3 sequence that did not begin with the conserved framework cysteine at position 104 was removed by hand. To get clonality, the normalized Shannon's Diversity Index was subtracted from one, giving values from 0 (maximal diversity) to 1 (oligoclonal). Chi-squared comparison-of-proportions tests were used to check whether the frequency of the same CDR3 differed between samples, for example brain versus blood. Public clonotypes were found through immuneACCESS searches, while the VDJdb browser was used to judge similarity to known antiviral clonotypes. What TCRdb holds here is the immuneACCESS table cut down to in-frame rearrangements. Part of the clones is not present; checked against another copy, under half of the missing clones reflect an unresolved V gene, and the others are unexplained. The V and J calls and clone size come from that table; D and trimming were worked out from the DNA. The sample has 60,000 to 65,000 clones on record, 90% to 97% of them singletons. Roughly 0.4% of the sample lies in the top ten.

Per the publication, the time point label means: resected brain tissue, or blood drawn just prior to surgery. The surgery cases with the highest brain T cell transcript signatures were chosen for TCR beta chain sequencing of brain tissue, and also of blood when blood was available. Prior to surgery, the patients had been treated with at least one anti-epileptic drug. The TCR-sequenced patients were children whose drug-resistant epilepsy was caused by tuberous sclerosis complex, focal cortical dysplasia, Rasmussen encephalitis or hemimegalencephaly. The blood samples were collected right before the epilepsy surgery. The Monarch genomic DNA purification kit was used to extract bulk genomic DNA from unsorted brain tissue and whole blood. Taken from the germline V gene (reference sequence), the CDR1 and CDR2 loops are SGHNT and YYREEE. Reading from cysteine to phenylalanine, the CDR3 counts 13 amino acids. Left in the record is the CDR3 DNA by itself, 39 bases read in frame from the first base. V loses 0 bases of germline sequence and J loses 4 bases, and the interval between the two ends is 7 bases.

The sequence derives from a boy younger than two with focal cortical dysplasia and intractable seizures. Here the sequenced sample was peripheral blood, taken at surgery. The V and J genes are TRBV5-4 and TRBJ2-5; no D segment can be confidently identified. The DNA sequence is as follows: TGTGCCAGCAGCTTGGATCCGGGAGAGACCCAGTACTTC. This gives the protein CASSLDPGETQYF. The full variable domain, completed from the reference TRBV5-4 and TRBJ2-5 proteins outside the CDR3, reads ETGVTQSPTHLIKTRGQQVTLRCSSQSGHNTVSWYQQALGQGPQFIFQYYREEENGRGNFPPRFSGLQFPNYSSELNVNALELDDSALYLCASSLDPGETQYFGPGTRLLVL.